Below are 16 T cell receptor beta chains sequenced from a single sample in a study of graft-versus-host responses after intestinal transplantation. For these receptors, no antigen is known. Libraries were prepared by immunoSEQ multiplex PCR; TCRdb keeps only in-frame clonotypes and omits some of them. The repertoire holds 80,000 to 90,000 clones, with 85% to 90% as singletons. The sample consisted of unstimulated CD4+ T cells sorted from spleen or lymph node cells, taken before intestinal transplant. Every receptor here comes from a human donor who received an intestinal transplant.

The rearrangement links TRBV6-5 to TRBJ2-5; D is ambiguous. Trimming stripped 7 bases from V and 4 bases from J, with 13 bases between. The germline V gene encodes CDR1 MNHEY and CDR2 SVGAGI. This CDR3 is 13 amino acids long. Written as DNA, the CDR3 is TGTGCCAGCACGGTACTTCCTGGAGAGACCCAGTACTTC. This translates into CASTVLPGETQYF.

The V gene is TRBV7-2, the J gene TRBJ1-1; possibly TRBD1 for D (6 bases). The V gene's germline CDR1 is SGHTA and CDR2 FQGNSA. The CDR3 length is 13 residues. Deletions cut 5 bases from V and 5 bases from J, with 12 bases between. The CDR3 is CASSQGQRTEAFF. In DNA form, the CDR3 reads TGTGCCAGCAGCCAAGGACAGAGGACTGAAGCTTTCTTT.

The gene calls are TRBV15 and TRBJ2-7; D may be TRBD2 (7 bases). V was clipped by 5 bases and J by 4 bases, with 18 bases between them. The CDR3 is 15 amino acids. Per the germline V gene, CDR1 is LNHNV and CDR2 is YYDKDF (reference sequence). Here the CDR3 reads CATSEGGDSPYEQYF. The CDR3, as DNA: TGTGCCACCAGCGAGGGGGGGGACTCACCGTACGAGCAGTACTTC.

The sample holds one count of this clone. The CDR3 spells CASSPTGQDSYGYTF. The CDR3 DNA sequence: TGTGCCAGCTCACCAACGGGACAGGACTCATATGGCTACACCTTC. V usage is TRBV18 and J usage is TRBJ1-2, with 8 bases aligning to TRBD1. CDR1 is KGHSH, CDR2 LQKENI, per germline. The CDR3 is 15 residues long. The ends lost 2 bases at V and 5 bases at J; junction bases unmatched: 7.

This clone appeared once. The chain combines TRBV6-5 with TRBJ1-1; 8 positions match TRBD1. The CDR3 is 14 amino acids. In germline, CDR1 is MNHEY, CDR2 SVGAGI. The V and J ends lost 2 bases and 7 bases, in that order; junction bases with no gene match: 6. The CDR3: CASSYLGQGNEAFF. For the CDR3, the DNA is TGTGCCAGCAGTTACCTAGGACAGGGAAATGAAGCTTTCTTT.

The chain is built from TRBV6-6 and TRBJ2-7, with 7 bases aligning to TRBD1. The CDR3 runs to 13 residues. J was trimmed by 5 bases and V by 8 bases; bases with no gene match: 9. Germline V gene lookup returns CDR1 MNHNY and CDR2 SVGAGI (reference sequence). CDR3 coding DNA: TGTGCCAGCCGGGGACAGTCTCCGAACGAGCAGTACTTC. Translation gives CASRGQSPNEQYF.

This chain links TRBV27 with TRBJ1-2; a weak D match, TRBD1 (5 bases). CDR3 length: 15 amino acids. Germline V lookup: CDR1 MNHEY, CDR2 SMNVEV (reference sequence). V was pared by 0 bases and J by 7 bases, with 15 bases between. In DNA, the CDR3 is TGTGCCAGCAGTTTATCGGGGAGGGGTTTTAGTGGCTACACCTTC. This sequence encodes CASSLSGRGFSGYTF.

The V call is TRBV10-1, the J call TRBJ1-1, with no clear D. With 0 bases removed from V and 1 base from J, the gap between germline ends came to 3 bases. Germline CDR1 reads WNHNN; CDR2 reads SYGVQD (reference sequence). The CDR3 sequence is 13 residues long. The chain's CDR3 is CASSESANTEAFF. CDR3 sequence (DNA): TGCGCCAGCAGTGAGTCAGCGAACACTGAAGCTTTCTTT.

This clone showed up just once. The rearrangement links TRBV6-5 to TRBJ2-7, with TRBD1 as a possible D gene (6 bases). This CDR3 has 14 residues. Germline V gene sequence: CDR1 MNHEY, CDR2 SVGAGI. Trimming pared 2 bases from V and 3 bases from J, leaving 11 bases between. CDR3 nucleotide sequence: TGTGCCAGCAGTTACGACAGGACCCACTACGAGCAGTACTTC. It specifies CASSYDRTHYEQYF.

The table lists this clone with a count of one. V gene TRBV7-2 combines with J gene TRBJ2-1, with D perhaps matching TRBD2 (6 bases). This CDR3 is built from 14 residues. Germline CDR1 and CDR2: SGHTA and FQGNSA. V lost 10 bases and J 0 bases, leaving 13 bases between the germline ends. The CDR3: CATSRLGSYNEQFF. As DNA, the CDR3 is TGTGCCACCTCCCGACTAGGCTCCTACAATGAGCAGTTCTTC.

The chain couples TRBV18 to TRBJ1-2, with D hard to call. The CDR3 spans 14 residues. CDR1 and CDR2 (germline): KGHSH, LQKENI. Trimming shortened V by 5 bases and J by 2 bases, and 12 bases separated the two germline ends. The DNA for the CDR3 is TGTGCCAGCTCATTTACGACGGGAAACTATGGCTACACCTTC. Amino acids: CASSFTTGNYGYTF.

There are a few counts of this clone. This chain joins TRBV10-3 and TRBJ1-2, with D maybe TRBD1 (6 bases). Per germline, CDR1 ENHRY and CDR2 SYGVKD. The CDR3 totals 16 residues. V was cut by 6 bases and J by 0 bases, with 17 bases left in between. CDR3 nucleotides: TGTGCCATCAGCGGCAGGGGTGATCTAACTAACTATGGCTACACCTTC. Protein product: CAISGRGDLTNYGYTF.

V gene TRBV2 combines with J gene TRBJ2-7, with a tentative D call TRBD1 (6 bases). Germline V gene lookup returns CDR1 SNHLY and CDR2 FYNNEI. The CDR3 is 14 amino acids. Trimming took off 4 bases at V and 6 bases at J, with 16 bases between the two ends. Here the CDR3 reads CASSGVFRGFEQYF. The CDR3 coding sequence is TGTGCCAGCAGTGGGGTTTTTAGGGGGTTCGAGCAGTACTTC. The full variable domain, with the rest looked up from reference TRBV2 and TRBJ2-7, is EPEVTQTPSHQVTQMGQEVILRCVPISNHLYFYWYRQILGQKVEFLVSFYNNEISEKSEIFDDQFSVERPDGSNFTLKIRSTKLEDSAMYFCASSGVFRGFEQYFGPGTRLTVT.

This chain links TRBV15 with TRBJ2-3; no clear D gene. The CDR3 totals 16 residues. Trimming took 5 bases from V and 1 from J, leaving 16 bases between them. Germline V gene lookup returns CDR1 LNHNV and CDR2 YYDKDF (reference sequence). The CDR3 bases are TGTGCCACCAGCTCATCGTTGGTATTAGGCACAGATACGCAGTATTTT. It yields the protein CATSSSLVLGTDTQYF.

This chain joins TRBV14 and TRBJ2-5; D might be TRBD2 (5 bases). The ends were cut back, 2 bases at V and 5 bases at J, with 12 bases in the middle. The CDR3 is made up of 14 amino acids. The germline gives CDR1 SGHDN, CDR2 FVKESK. The CDR3 sequence is CASSQLSQRETQYF. Here the CDR3 DNA reads TGTGCCAGCAGCCAATTGTCACAGCGGGAGACCCAGTACTTC.

J is TRBJ1-5 and V is TRBV5-1; D is possibly TRBD1 (5 bases). The germline CDR1 and CDR2 sequences are SGHRS and YFSETQ. The V gene lost 0 bases and the J gene lost 5 bases, with 9 bases spanning the gap. This CDR3 is 14 amino acids long. Here the CDR3 reads CASSLAGPHQPQHF. CDR3 nucleotides: TGCGCCAGCAGCTTGGCAGGGCCACATCAGCCCCAGCATTTT. The full variable domain, completed using reference TRBV5-1 and TRBJ1-5, is KAGVTQTPRYLIKTRGQQVTLSCSPISGHRSVSWYQQTPGQGLQFLFEYFSETQRNKGNFPGRFSGRQFSNSRSEMNVSTLELGDSALYLCASSLAGPHQPQHFGDGTRLSIL.